This entry lists 28 T cell receptor beta chains sequenced from one sample in a study of blood T cell repertoires in COVID-19 (dated by TCRdb to 2020 to 2022). Libraries were constructed by the immunoSEQ multiplex PCR assay. Imported from immuneACCESS, the table was reduced by TCRdb to in-frame sequences with V and J called. These copies leave out some clones; in studies compared against another copy, an unresolved V gene accounts for under half, and the cause of the remainder is not known. Counted in this sample were some 80,000 clones; roughly 80% of them appeared once. Of the sample, 35% to 40% is held by the ten largest clones. Sequencing was carried out using peripheral blood. The receptor set was obtained from a woman aged 70-85 years with acute or convalescent COVID-19.

The V call is TRBV5-1, the J call TRBJ2-7; 7 bases are shared with TRBD1. V lost 0 bases, J lost 5 bases, and 5 bases stayed unmatched. From germline, CDR1 is SGHRS and CDR2 YFSETQ. The CDR3 is made up of 14 amino acids. For the CDR3, the DNA is TGCGCCAGCAGCTTGGAGACAGGGCGACACGAGCAGTACTTC. It codes for CASSLETGRHEQYF.

The rearrangement joins TRBV10-1 to TRBJ2-1; TRBD2 matches at 10 bases. CDR3 length equals 15 residues. Looked up from germline, CDR1 is WNHNN and CDR2 is SYGVQD (reference sequence). V lost 8 bases to trimming and J lost 2 bases; unmatched junction nucleotides: 6. The CDR3: CASRSSGSTYNEQFF. The DNA for the CDR3 is TGCGCCAGCCGATCTAGCGGGAGTACCTACAATGAGCAGTTCTTC.

The V and J genes are TRBV7-3 and TRBJ2-3; possible D gene TRBD2, 5 bases. The length of the CDR3 is 14 residues. Germline lookup yields CDR1 SGHTA and CDR2 FQGTGA. V shed 2 bases and J shed 4 bases, with 10 bases lying between them. CDR3 nucleotides: TGTGCCAGCAGCTTAGCGGGTCCCGCAGATACGCAGTATTTT. This sequence encodes CASSLAGPADTQYF. Drawing the rest from reference TRBV7-3 and TRBJ2-3, the complete variable domain is GAGVSQTPSNKVTEKGKYVELRCDPISGHTALYWYRQSLGQGPEFLIYFQGTGAADDSGLPNDRFFAVRPEGSVSTLKIQRTERGDSAVYLCASSLAGPADTQYFGPGTRLTVL.

The chain carries TRBV6-1 and TRBJ2-5, with TRBD2 matching 14 bases. V lost 2 bases and J lost 4; bases outside the gene matches: 3. The V gene's germline CDR1 is MNHNS and CDR2 SASEGT. The CDR3 is 16 residues long. This CDR3 reads CASSEYGLAGGETQYF. The CDR3 DNA sequence: TGTGCCAGCAGTGAATATGGACTAGCGGGAGGAGAGACCCAGTACTTC.

V is TRBV19 and J is TRBJ1-5, with TRBD1 as a possible D gene (5 bases). Per the germline V gene, CDR1 is LNHDA and CDR2 is SQIVND (reference sequence). V was shortened by 6 bases and J by 4 bases, with 16 bases between the two germline ends. This CDR3 has 15 residues. The CDR3 here is CASRDGTMGNQPQHF. The CDR3 region has the DNA TGTGCCAGTAGAGACGGGACTATGGGAAATCAGCCCCAGCATTTT.

This clone was observed a few times. The rearrangement links TRBV5-1 to TRBJ2-1; the match to TRBD2 covers 10 bases. With 1 base clipped from V and 0 bases from J, the junction kept 4 bases outside the gene matches. The length of the CDR3 is 17 residues. CDR1 is SGHRS, CDR2 YFSETQ, per germline. CDR3 sequence reads: CASSLLSSGSSYNEQFF. Here the CDR3 DNA reads TGCGCCAGCAGCTTGCTGTCTAGCGGGAGCTCCTACAATGAGCAGTTCTTC.

The chain combines TRBV7-9 with TRBJ2-3; 10 positions agree with TRBD2. The V and J ends lost 3 bases and 6 bases, in that order; junction bases with no gene match: 12. Germline assignment: CDR1 SEHNR and CDR2 FQNEAQ (reference sequence). The CDR3 is made up of 17 amino acids. The CDR3 DNA follows: TGTGCCAGCAGCTTTCAGGCGGGACTAGCGACATGGGATACGCAGTATTTT. Its protein product is CASSFQAGLATWDTQYF.

This clone occurred once. The chain links TRBV3-1 (or the pseudogene TRBV3-2) to TRBJ2-5, with 7 nucleotides matching TRBD2. Germline CDR1 and CDR2: LGHDT and YNNKEL (reference sequence). Trimming took 4 bases from V and 0 from J; bases not matched to a gene: 5. The CDR3 length is 15 residues. CDR3 region: CASSPSGLDQETQYF. CDR3 DNA sequence: TGTGCCAGCAGCCCATCCGGACTAGACCAAGAGACCCAGTACTTC.

This clone was detected only a few times. The chain uses TRBV9 and TRBJ2-1; D possibly corresponds to TRBD2 (6 bases). The germline V gene has CDR1 SGDLS and CDR2 YYNGEE. Trimming stripped 4 bases from V and 3 bases from J, with 11 bases between. The CDR3 extends over 14 amino acids. The CDR3 region is CASSPREFYNEQFF. DNA of the CDR3: TGTGCCAGCAGCCCACGGGAGTTCTACAATGAGCAGTTCTTC.

The chain has TRBV20-1 and TRBJ1-2; D ambiguous. Trimming left V 5 bases short and J 2 bases short, with 6 bases between. The CDR3 has 11 residues. CDR1 and CDR2 (germline): DFQATT, SNEGSKA (reference sequence). The CDR3 nucleotides are TGCAGTGCTCTGAGGAACTATGGCTACACCTTC. This sequence encodes CSALRNYGYTF.

The chain is built from TRBV2 and TRBJ1-2; TRBD1 aligns across 8 bases. The CDR3 has 13 residues. V lost 6 bases to trimming and J lost 6 bases; unmatched junction nucleotides: 6. Germline lookup yields CDR1 SNHLY and CDR2 FYNNEI. The CDR3 here is CASRVTGEHGYTF. The CDR3 DNA follows: TGTGCCAGCAGAGTGACAGGGGAGCATGGCTACACCTTC.

The CDR3 DNA is TGTGCCAGCAGTGAAGAGGGGAGGGGGAATGAAAAACTGTTTTTT. It is translated as CASSEEGRGNEKLFF. The chain carries TRBV2 and TRBJ1-4; perhaps TRBD1 as D (6 bases). The CDR3 is 15 amino acids. Germline CDR1 SNHLY, CDR2 FYNNEI. The V and J ends lost 1 base and 5 bases respectively, with 11 bases between them. Variable domain in full (rest from reference TRBV2 and TRBJ1-4): EPEVTQTPSHQVTQMGQEVILRCVPISNHLYFYWYRQILGQKVEFLVSFYNNEISEKSEIFDDQFSVERPDGSNFTLKIRSTKLEDSAMYFCASSEEGRGNEKLFFGSGTQLSVL.

This clone was seen only a few times. This rearrangement joins TRBV27 to TRBJ1-1, with 8 bases matching TRBD1. J was trimmed by 4 bases and V by 6 bases; bases with no gene match: 7. The V gene's germline CDR1 is MNHEY and CDR2 SMNVEV (reference sequence). This CDR3 comprises 14 residues. CDR3 DNA sequence: TGTGCCAGCAGCCTGGACAGGGTGGGCACTGAAGCTTTCTTT. Protein product: CASSLDRVGTEAFF.

This clone was detected once. The J gene is TRBJ1-1, the V gene TRBV30; D is possibly TRBD1 (6 bases). CDR1 GTSNPN and CDR2 SVGIG come from the germline V gene (reference sequence). CDR3 length equals 13 residues. Trimming took off 8 bases at V and 4 bases at J, with 17 bases between the two ends. CDR3 DNA: TGTGCCAGCCGTGGGGGCGCGAGCACTGAAGCTTTCTTT. This translates into CASRGGASTEAFF.

This sequence joins TRBV5-4 and TRBJ2-2; tentative D call: TRBD2 (6 bases). V lost 2 bases and J 7 bases, leaving 12 bases between the germline ends. CDR3 length equals 14 residues. Looked up from germline, CDR1 is SGHNT and CDR2 is YYREEE (reference sequence). In DNA form, the CDR3 reads TGTGCCAGCAGCTTTCTAATGCGGGACGGGGAGCTGTTTTTT. Translating gives CASSFLMRDGELFF. The complete variable domain, with remaining parts taken from reference TRBV5-4 and TRBJ2-2, reads ETGVTQSPTHLIKTRGQQVTLRCSSQSGHNTVSWYQQALGQGPQFIFQYYREEENGRGNFPPRFSGLQFPNYSSELNVNALELDDSALYLCASSFLMRDGELFFGEGSRLTVL.

This clone appeared once. The CDR3 DNA sequence: TGTGCCAGCAGCTCGGGCGACGGCGGAGGACCGAAGGTCACAGATACGCAGTATTTT. It translates to CASSSGDGGGPKVTDTQYF. V and J are TRBV7-3 and TRBJ2-3; a weak D match, TRBD2 (5 bases). Germline assignment: CDR1 SGHTA and CDR2 FQGTGA. The germline V and J ends were trimmed by 4 bases and 2 bases, with 25 bases remaining between them. This CDR3 comprises 19 residues. The full variable domain, rest sourced from reference TRBV7-3 and TRBJ2-3, is GAGVSQTPSNKVTEKGKYVELRCDPISGHTALYWYRQSLGQGPEFLIYFQGTGAADDSGLPNDRFFAVRPEGSVSTLKIQRTERGDSAVYLCASSSGDGGGPKVTDTQYFGPGTRLTVL.

The V call is TRBV24-1, the J call TRBJ2-5, with 10 bases matching TRBD1. In germline, CDR1 is KGHDR, CDR2 SFDVKD. V lost 9 bases, J lost 2 bases, and 5 bases stayed unmatched. The CDR3 spans 14 residues. The CDR3 region has the DNA TGTGCCACCGCCGCGGGACAGGGGCAAGAGACCCAGTACTTC. Translating it yields CATAAGQGQETQYF.

The chain couples TRBV19 to TRBJ1-2, with a tentative D call TRBD1 (5 bases). Germline CDR1 reads LNHDA; CDR2 reads SQIVND (reference sequence). V lost 3 bases to trimming and J lost 0 bases, with 14 bases between them. This CDR3 has 16 amino acids. The CDR3 spells CASSIQGPASNYGYTF. DNA for the CDR3: TGTGCCAGTAGTATCCAGGGCCCCGCTTCTAACTATGGCTACACCTTC. The full variable domain, completed using reference TRBV19 and TRBJ1-2, is DGGITQSPKYLFRKEGQNVTLSCEQNLNHDAMYWYRQDPGQGLRLIYYSQIVNDFQKGDIAEGYSVSREKKESFPLTVTSAQKNPTAFYLCASSIQGPASNYGYTFGSGTRLTVV.

V and J are TRBV29-1 and TRBJ2-7, with 7 bases matching TRBD2. Germline values: CDR1 SQVTM, CDR2 ANQGSEA. This CDR3 comprises 13 residues. Trimming cost V 6 bases and J 6 bases; bases outside gene matches: 11. The chain's CDR3 is CSVAITGGTEQYF. DNA for the CDR3: TGCAGCGTAGCAATTACGGGGGGTACCGAGCAGTACTTC.

The chain joins TRBV5-1 to TRBJ2-7; 8 positions agree with TRBD1. The CDR3 has 14 amino acids. Trimming at V came to 4 bases and at J to 5 bases, leaving 8 bases not matched to a gene. Germline-derived CDR1 and CDR2 are SGHRS and YFSETQ. The CDR3 protein is CASSIADRGHEQYF. CDR3 sequence (DNA): TGCGCCAGCAGCATCGCCGACAGGGGTCACGAGCAGTACTTC.

The V and J genes are TRBV19 and TRBJ1-6, with D unresolved. The CDR3 extends over 14 amino acids. Germline V gene data show CDR1 as LNHDA and CDR2 as SQIVND (reference sequence). V was clipped by 2 bases and J by 4 bases, with 6 bases between them. The CDR3 loop is CASSIRDYNSPLHF. The CDR3 nucleotides are TGTGCCAGTAGTATAAGAGATTATAATTCACCCCTCCACTTT. Full variable domain (missing parts from reference TRBV19 and TRBJ1-6): DGGITQSPKYLFRKEGQNVTLSCEQNLNHDAMYWYRQDPGQGLRLIYYSQIVNDFQKGDIAEGYSVSREKKESFPLTVTSAQKNPTAFYLCASSIRDYNSPLHFGNGTRLTVT.

The chain carries TRBV5-4 and TRBJ2-3; 11 bases map to TRBD2. The germline V gene encodes CDR1 SGHNT and CDR2 YYREEE (reference sequence). The CDR3 spans 16 residues. The V and J ends lost 1 base and 4 bases, in that order; junction bases with no gene match: 5. The CDR3 protein is CASSLRLAGLADTQYF. DNA for the CDR3: TGTGCCAGCAGCTTGAGACTAGCGGGATTGGCAGATACGCAGTATTTT.

DNA for the CDR3: TGTGCCAGCAGCCTGGCGGGCTCTGGAAACACCATATATTTT. It translates to CASSLAGSGNTIYF. The V and J genes are TRBV7-8 and TRBJ1-3; no firm D call. The CDR3 runs to 14 residues. Germline values: CDR1 SGHVS, CDR2 FQNEAQ. Trimming pared 5 bases from V and 0 bases from J, leaving 8 bases between.

The chain combines TRBV7-8 with TRBJ1-1; 9 bases line up with TRBD1. Germline loops: CDR1 SGHVS, CDR2 FQNEAQ. The CDR3 loop spans 16 amino acids. J gave up 2 bases and V 5 bases, and 9 bases lay outside the gene matches. CDR3 protein: CASSPWAGQGNTEAFF. The CDR3, as DNA: TGTGCCAGCAGCCCTTGGGCGGGACAGGGTAACACTGAAGCTTTCTTT. The variable domain in full, with the rest retrieved from reference TRBV7-8 and TRBJ1-1, is GAGVSQSPRYKVAKRGQDVALRCDPISGHVSLFWYQQALGQGPEFLTYFQNEAQLDKSGLPSDRFFAERPEGSVSTLKIQRTQQEDSAVYLCASSPWAGQGNTEAFFGQGTRLTVV.

V is TRBV5-1 and J is TRBJ1-1; no clear D. The CDR3 spans 16 residues. CDR1 is SGHRS and CDR2 is YFSETQ in the germline V gene. The V end was cut by 6 bases, the J end by 1 base, with 19 bases between. CDR3 region: CASTIAGVTGNTEAFF. The DNA for the CDR3 is TGCGCCAGCACTATCGCCGGGGTAACCGGGAACACTGAAGCTTTCTTT.

This clone was seen a handful of times. The V gene is TRBV5-4, the J gene TRBJ2-5; D is undetermined. The V and J ends lost 0 bases and 1 base respectively, with 7 bases between them. The CDR3 loop spans 14 amino acids. Germline-derived CDR1 and CDR2 are SGHNT and YYREEE (reference sequence). The CDR3 loop reads CASSLELIQETQYF. CDR3 DNA sequence: TGTGCCAGCAGCTTGGAACTTATCCAAGAGACCCAGTACTTC.

V and J are TRBV5-1 and TRBJ2-7; D is perhaps TRBD1 (6 bases). The length of the CDR3 is 13 residues. CDR1 and CDR2 from the germline V gene are SGHRS and YFSETQ. V lost 3 bases to trimming and J lost 2 bases, with 9 bases between them. The CDR3 DNA sequence: TGCGCCAGCAGCTCTGGACAGCCCTACGAGCAGTACTTC. Translation: CASSSGQPYEQYF.

V usage is TRBV2 and J usage is TRBJ1-5; TRBD1 is a possible D gene (5 bases). CDR1 is SNHLY, CDR2 FYNNEI, per germline. V was trimmed by 0 bases and J by 8 bases, leaving 14 bases between them. CDR3 length: 15 amino acids. CDR3 bases: TGTGCCAGCAGTGAAGCGTCCAGGGTCGGCGAGCCCCAGCATTTT. Translated: CASSEASRVGEPQHF.